This record concerns one T cell receptor beta chain sequence. As yet, its antigen is unknown. Genomic DNA per cell subset filled all wells of several immunoSEQ plates. Using immunoSEQ multiplex PCR, the repertoire was profiled, and TCRdb retains in-frame clones only, with some absent. Of roughly 2.5 million clones detected, just over 90% appear once; the ten largest clones hold about 0.13%. This record comes from a study of shared clonotypes between healthy human individuals. Study-wide findings and caveats: Naive subsets generally had larger estimated richness than memory subsets. Rarefaction showed sorted-subset sequencing was incomplete despite large depth.

This CDR3 has 17 amino acids. J gave up 5 bases and V 7 bases, and 12 bases lay outside the gene matches. Germline CDR1 is SNHLY and CDR2 is FYNNEI. This sequence was found in a young man in good health. The sequencing input was naive CD4+ T cells sorted from blood. Subset defined: CD45RA+ positively selected. The chain recombines TRBV2 with TRBJ2-3, with 13 bases aligning to TRBD2. This CDR3 reads CASNPRTSGGSGDTQYF. In DNA form, the CDR3 reads TGTGCCAGCAACCCACGGACTAGCGGGGGATCTGGAGATACGCAGTATTTT.